This passage covers 18 T cell receptor beta chains from one sample sequenced in a study of shared clonotypes between healthy human individuals. Clones were read by immunoSEQ multiplex PCR, and TCRdb kept only the in-frame ones, dropping some. The sample has around 600,000 clones, approximately 96% seen once; the top ten hold about 0.11%. Naive CD8 cells lacked CD45RO and underwent positive selection for CCR7, leaving out terminally differentiated effector memory CD45RA+ cells. Source material: naive CD8+ T cells sorted from blood. The receptors originated from a woman aged 25 to 45 in good health.

The rearrangement links TRBV4-1 to TRBJ1-1; maybe TRBD1 (5 bases). V lost 4 bases and J 1 base, leaving 22 bases between the germline ends. CDR1 MGHRA and CDR2 YSYEKL come from the germline V gene. The CDR3 runs to 18 residues. The CDR3 sequence: CASSRSWGRAGPNTEAFF. The CDR3 DNA follows: TGCGCCAGCAGCCGGTCCTGGGGGAGGGCAGGCCCGAACACTGAAGCTTTCTTT.

The table lists this clone with many counts. The chain employs TRBV27 and TRBJ2-3; D gene unclear. The CDR3 is 14 amino acids. The germline V gene encodes CDR1 MNHEY and CDR2 SMNVEV (reference sequence). Trimming pared 2 bases from V and 3 bases from J, leaving 9 bases between. CDR3 amino acids: CASSLNFRTDTQYF. The CDR3 nucleotides are TGTGCCAGCAGTTTAAATTTCAGAACAGATACGCAGTATTTT.

The chain joins TRBV5-6 to TRBJ2-3; 13 positions agree with TRBD2. Germline CDR1 and CDR2: SGHDT and YYEEEE. With 0 bases clipped from V and 4 bases from J, the junction kept 8 bases outside the gene matches. The CDR3 has 18 amino acids. DNA for the CDR3: TGTGCCAGCAGCTTGGATTCTAGGACTAGCGGGAGATCAGATACGCAGTATTTT. Translation: CASSLDSRTSGRSDTQYF.

V usage is TRBV4-1 and J usage is TRBJ2-5; D unresolved. CDR1 and CDR2 (germline): MGHRA, YSYEKL. Trimming shortened V by 3 bases and J by 2 bases, and 10 bases separated the two germline ends. CDR3 length: 14 amino acids. CDR3 bases: TGCGCCAGCAGCCAGTACCTGGATCAAGAGACCCAGTACTTC. As protein: CASSQYLDQETQYF.

V usage is TRBV5-1 and J usage is TRBJ1-5, with D uncertain. Germline V CDR1 and CDR2: SGHRS, YFSETQ. There are 15 residues in the CDR3. The V and J ends lost 1 base and 1 base respectively, with 9 bases between them. The CDR3 bases are TGCGCCAGCAGCTTGACGGGGAACAGCAATCAGCCCCAGCATTTT. It is translated as CASSLTGNSNQPQHF.

The chain recombines TRBV27 with TRBJ2-7; D not certain. This CDR3 is built from 13 residues. V lost 3 bases, J lost 1 base, and 7 bases lay in between. CDR1 is MNHEY and CDR2 is SMNVEV in the germline V gene (reference sequence). DNA for the CDR3: TGTGCCAGCAGTTTCGCCAGATCCTACGAGCAGTACTTC. Translating gives CASSFARSYEQYF.

The V and J genes are TRBV28 and TRBJ2-7; no firm D call. CDR1 MDHEN and CDR2 SYDVKM come from the germline V gene. Trimming removed 2 bases from V and 3 bases from J, with 11 bases in between. CDR3 length: 14 amino acids. The CDR3 loop is CASSLQGLYYEQYF. The CDR3 bases are TGTGCCAGCAGTTTACAAGGGCTTTACTACGAGCAGTACTTC. The full variable domain, rest sourced from reference TRBV28 and TRBJ2-7, is DVKVTQSSRYLVKRTGEKVFLECVQDMDHENMFWYRQDPGLGLRLIYFSYDVKMKEKGDIPEGYSVSREKKERFSLILESASTNQTSMYLCASSLQGLYYEQYFGPGTRLTVT.

This chain connects TRBV19 to TRBJ1-2, with 7 nucleotides matching TRBD1. This CDR3 has 13 amino acids. Germline-derived CDR1 and CDR2 are LNHDA and SQIVND (reference sequence). V was clipped by 9 bases and J by 2 bases; unmatched bases: 6. CDR3 bases: TGTGCCAGCCAAAAGGGACAGAACTATGGCTACACCTTC. Its protein is CASQKGQNYGYTF.

CDR3: CASSSWTSGSSYEQYF. As DNA, the CDR3 is TGTGCCAGCAGTTCCTGGACTAGCGGGAGCTCCTACGAGCAGTACTTC. This chain links TRBV27 with TRBJ2-7; 13 bases map to TRBD2. CDR1 and CDR2 from the germline V gene are MNHEY and SMNVEV (reference sequence). The CDR3 loop spans 16 amino acids. With 4 bases clipped from V and 0 bases from J, the junction kept 3 bases outside the gene matches.

The CDR3 bases are TGTGCCAGCAGCTTGGAGCCGGAGGTCTACGAGCAGTACTTC. It encodes CASSLEPEVYEQYF. This chain connects TRBV5-5 to TRBJ2-7; possibly TRBD2 for D (5 bases). Germline lookup yields CDR1 SGHKS and CDR2 YYEKEE (reference sequence). Trimming took 0 bases from V and 3 from J, leaving 10 bases between them. The CDR3 has 14 amino acids.

The V call is TRBV4-1, the J call TRBJ2-7; D is unresolved. There are 15 residues in the CDR3. Trimming removed 0 bases at V and 3 bases at J, with 12 bases between. Germline CDR1 is MGHRA and CDR2 is YSYEKL. CDR3 sequence (DNA): TGCGCCAGCAGCCAAGATGCTGGCAGCCTCTACGAGCAGTACTTC. It codes for CASSQDAGSLYEQYF.

V is TRBV5-1 and J is TRBJ1-1; D remains ambiguous. The CDR3 has 15 residues. The V gene lost 1 base and the J gene lost 1 base, with 11 bases spanning the gap. The V gene's germline CDR1 is SGHRS and CDR2 YFSETQ. The CDR3 region is CASSLYAGQNTEAFF. The CDR3 coding sequence is TGCGCCAGCAGCTTGTATGCAGGTCAGAACACTGAAGCTTTCTTT.

This clone was found once. CDR3 protein: CASTPRGLAVVDEQFF. For the CDR3, the DNA is TGTGCCAGCACCCCCCGGGGACTAGCGGTCGTAGATGAGCAGTTCTTC. The chain is built from TRBV28 and TRBJ2-1; 11 nucleotides align to TRBD2. Germline values: CDR1 MDHEN, CDR2 SYDVKM. After removal of 7 bases from V and 8 bases from J, the junction contained 13 bases not matched to a gene. The CDR3 sequence is 16 residues long.

J is TRBJ1-1 and V is TRBV6-5; no firm D call. The CDR3 covers 13 residues. The germline V gene has CDR1 MNHEY and CDR2 SVGAGI. Trimming stripped 4 bases from V and 4 bases from J, with 10 bases between. CDR3 sequence: CASSFGGITEAFF. The CDR3 nucleotides are TGTGCCAGCAGTTTCGGTGGGATCACTGAAGCTTTCTTT.

The V call is TRBV4-1, the J call TRBJ2-1, with TRBD2 identical over 9 bases. Germline values: CDR1 MGHRA, CDR2 YSYEKL. Trimming cost V 4 bases and J 10 bases; bases outside gene matches: 11. The CDR3 is 15 residues long. The DNA for the CDR3 is TGCGCCAGCAGCCCGTCGGGGACTAGCCCACGCGAGCAGTTCTTC. Amino acids: CASSPSGTSPREQFF.

The chain couples TRBV27 to TRBJ1-1; D gene unclear. The V end was cut by 4 bases, the J end by 4 bases, with 13 bases between. Germline V lookup: CDR1 MNHEY, CDR2 SMNVEV (reference sequence). The CDR3 runs to 14 residues. Here the CDR3 reads CASSSSPTSTEAFF. CDR3 coding DNA: TGTGCCAGCAGTTCCTCCCCAACCAGCACTGAAGCTTTCTTT.

This rearrangement joins TRBV13 to TRBJ2-1; 12 nucleotides match TRBD2. With 5 bases clipped from V and 7 bases from J, the junction kept 6 bases outside the gene matches. The CDR3 sequence is 15 residues long. Germline V gene lookup returns CDR1 PRHDT and CDR2 FYEKMQ (reference sequence). The CDR3 loop reads CASSNQTSGRNEQFF. As DNA, the CDR3 is TGTGCCAGCAGCAACCAGACTAGCGGGAGAAATGAGCAGTTCTTC. The variable domain in full, with the rest retrieved from reference TRBV13 and TRBJ2-1, is AAGVIQSPRHLIKEKRETATLKCYPIPRHDTVYWYQQGPGQDPQFLISFYEKMQSDKGSIPDRFSAQQFSDYHSELNMSSLELGDSALYFCASSNQTSGRNEQFFGPGTRLTVL.

The chain has TRBV28 and TRBJ2-7, with 12 bases fitting TRBD2. Per the germline V gene, CDR1 is MDHEN and CDR2 is SYDVKM. CDR3 size: 17 residues. With 6 bases clipped from V and 3 bases from J, the junction kept 12 bases outside the gene matches. CDR3 sequence (DNA): TGTGCCAGCAGGCATACCCGCGGACTAGCGGGAATCTACGAGCAGTACTTC. Protein sequence: CASRHTRGLAGIYEQYF.